This TCR beta chain was sequenced for a study of cytomegalovirus exposure and HLA in healthy donors. Primers included in the PCR were 60 Vbeta and 13 Jbeta primers. The repertoire was sequenced with immunoSEQ multiplex PCR; TCRdb's copy has only in-frame clones and lacks some. The sample shows about 140,000 clones, about 75% of them seen only once. Looked up from germline, CDR1 is MNHNS and CDR2 is SASEGT. The CDR3 has 15 residues. V gave up 8 bases and J gave up 5 bases; unmatched junction bases: 9. This clone showed up just a few times. The antigen remains undetermined. Broader study findings: The study put under 200 TCR beta chains on its list as cytomegalovirus-associated.

The gene calls are TRBV6-1 and TRBJ2-1; 10 bases align to TRBD1. The sample consisted of PBMCs. The clonotype originates from a woman in her twenties or thirties in good health and CMV-seronegative. The CDR3 is CASGPGQGMNNEQFF. In DNA, the CDR3 is TGTGCCAGCGGCCCGGGACAGGGGATGAACAATGAGCAGTTCTTC.